This TCR beta chain was observed in a study of T cell responses to AZD1222 COVID-19 vaccine (TCRdb year 2021). Turning to the overall study: TCR sequencing was performed for roughly 250 trial participants, of whom some 200 were given two doses of AZD1222 and around 25 were given two doses of MenACWY control vaccine. Trial participants were enrolled by age into 18-55, 56-69 and 70-plus year subgroups, with around 150, 28 and 57 TCR-sequenced participants respectively. Findings and caveats that apply to the study as a whole: No day 14 peak-response samples were available, so repertoires were characterized only after the peak T cell response. Participants were mostly white British and included more females than males, and it was suggested by the authors that clonal diversity may have been underestimated. After two AZD1222 doses, spike-specific TCR breadth and depth were significantly higher than at day 0 and than in MenACWY recipients. Reportedly, almost half of the unique spike-specific TCRs recognized epitopes lying outside the regions that are mutated in the B.1.351 and B.1.1.7 variants. In the small 56-69-year group, the increase in depth fell short of significance, most likely because of low power. Conclusions about previously exposed vaccinees are limited, since just a handful of AZD1222 recipients were seropositive for SARS-CoV-2 at baseline. CD4 TCRs associated with the vaccine covered the entire spike protein, and the dominant responses were in regions 160-218 and 743-854.

A remark on this clone: The antigen it binds to is not known. Base qualities were left out, and no much larger clone turns up one base away.

Sample time point, as interpreted from the label and publication: about 28 days (+/-7) after the second vaccine dose. Taken with the paper, the label for treatment or condition translates to: meningococcal conjugate vaccine given as trial control. Vaccinee samples came from UK trials COV001 and COV002, including a single-blind randomized controlled phase 2/3 trial of AZD1222 (ChAdOx1 nCoV-19) in healthy adults. Trial participant PBMC samples were collected at day 0 and day 28 after the second dose for TCRbeta chain sequencing. The CDR3 regions of human TCRbeta chains were analyzed by immunosequencing. The authors' analysis ran thus. TCRs in the repertoires were matched against a reference library of SARS-CoV-2-specific TCRs that had been generated with the MIRA antigen-specificity platform. Breadth meant the fraction of unique TCRs that were SARS-CoV-2-associated, whereas depth meant the fraction of total T cells that were SARS-CoV-2-associated. Using the MIRA data, every spike-specific TCR was mapped to the spike region that the TCR reacted to and assigned to either a CD4 or a CD8 class. Log10-transformed breadth and depth values were compared by one-way ANOVA with Sidak's multiple comparisons tests. The clones in this table, taken by TCRdb from immuneACCESS, are in-frame only. Not every clone is retained; where verified, under half of the shortfall comes from an unresolved V gene, and the cause of the rest is unknown. V and J calls and clone size come straight from that table; D and trimming were deduced from the DNA. Counted in this sample were about 75,000 clones; approximately 89% of them appeared once. More than 8% of the sample rests with the top ten.

Taken from cysteine to phenylalanine, the CDR3 has 13 residues. Only CDR3 DNA is held: 39 bases, read in frame from base 1. Per the germline V gene, SNHLY is the CDR1 and FYNNEI is the CDR2. V trim: 6 bases; J trim: 5 bases; unmatched bases: 5. This sequence was found in an adult who received the MenACWY meningococcal vaccine as a control. The V and J genes are TRBV2 and TRBJ2-7, with 9 middle bases fitting TRBD1. The specimen was peripheral blood, collected 28 days after the second dose of the MenACWY control vaccine. The CDR3 corresponds to CASRGDRVHEQYF. The sequenced DNA is TGTGCCAGCAGGGGGGACAGGGTACACGAGCAGTACTTC.